These 28 T cell receptor beta chains came from one sample sequenced in a study of shared clonotypes between healthy human individuals (dated by TCRdb to 2020 to 2021). The library was prepared using the immunoSEQ multiplex PCR assay. The table comes from immuneACCESS by way of TCRdb, which keeps in-frame sequences with V and J called. Part of the clones is missing from these tables; in studies checked, under half for an unresolved V gene and the rest for unknown reasons. In this sample the table shows about 2.3 million clones, over 90% of which occur a single time. In total, the top ten clones hold approximately 0.4% of the sample. Sequences were obtained from naive CD4+ T cells from PBMCs. The sample's cell subset or site, from its label and the paper: CD45RA+ positively selected. These receptors came from a man younger than 35 in good health. Some clones in this sample may be carry-over from other donors' samples.

The chain employs TRBV9 and TRBJ2-7; 11 nucleotides agree with TRBD2. Germline CDR1 SGDLS, CDR2 YYNGEE. The CDR3 is 16 residues long. With 3 bases clipped from V and 5 bases from J, the junction kept 10 bases outside the gene matches. The CDR3 loop is CASSELAGGPEDEQYF. CDR3 DNA: TGTGCCAGCAGCGAATTAGCGGGAGGGCCTGAGGACGAGCAGTACTTC.

The chain couples TRBV5-1 to TRBJ1-4; TRBD1 matches at 9 bases. The CDR3 consists of 17 residues. Germline V gene data show CDR1 as SGHRS and CDR2 as YFSETQ. Losses at the gene ends were 4 bases for V and 5 bases for J; bases not matched to a gene: 12. The chain's CDR3 is CASSAGSTGGLNEKLFF. The CDR3 DNA follows: TGCGCCAGCAGCGCAGGATCTACAGGGGGCTTAAATGAAAAACTGTTTTTT.

This chain joins TRBV28 and TRBJ2-1; a possible D gene is TRBD2 (6 bases). Germline V gene lookup returns CDR1 MDHEN and CDR2 SYDVKM. Trimming cost V 7 bases and J 0 bases, with 10 bases left between them. The CDR3 is 14 amino acids. The CDR3 bases are TGTGCCAGCACCTTCGGGGGCTCCTACAATGAGCAGTTCTTC. Protein sequence: CASTFGGSYNEQFF.

The chain employs TRBV6-5 and TRBJ2-6; D may be TRBD2 (5 bases). V was trimmed by 6 bases and J by 2 bases, leaving 11 bases between them. This CDR3 has 15 residues. Germline V gene sequence: CDR1 MNHEY, CDR2 SVGAGI. Here the CDR3 DNA reads TGTGCCAGCAGGACCCAGAGGGCTGGGGCCAACGTCCTGACTTTC. It is translated as CASRTQRAGANVLTF.

In its sample, this clone was seen a few times. This sequence joins TRBV6-1 and TRBJ1-2; TRBD1 is a possible D gene (5 bases). This CDR3 comprises 15 residues. V shed 6 bases and J shed 6 bases, with 20 bases lying between them. From germline, CDR1 is MNHNS and CDR2 SASEGT. In nucleotides, the CDR3 is TGTGCCAGCAGCGACCCCTTGGCAGGGAGGGATGGCTACACCTTC. It translates to CASSDPLAGRDGYTF.

Concerning this clone itself: The sample carries other DNA sequences with the same CDR3. The chain carries TRBV19 and TRBJ1-1; no reliable D call. The CDR3 loop spans 13 amino acids. The germline V and J ends were trimmed by 5 bases and 1 base, with 8 bases remaining between them. CDR1 and CDR2 (germline): LNHDA, SQIVND (reference sequence). In nucleotides, the CDR3 is TGTGCCAGTAGTCTCTTGGGGAACACTGAAGCTTTCTTT. It codes for CASSLLGNTEAFF.

This clone was picked up one time. Other DNA sequences of this sample code for an identical CDR3. The CDR3 reads CASSSLAGGPYNEQFF. The DNA of the CDR3 is TGTGCCAGCAGTTCACTAGCGGGAGGACCCTACAATGAGCAGTTCTTC. V and J are TRBV28 and TRBJ2-1; 12 nucleotides agree with TRBD2. The germline V gene encodes CDR1 MDHEN and CDR2 SYDVKM. V shed 4 bases and J 2 bases; nucleotides not matched to a gene: 3. The CDR3 is 16 residues long.

The V and J genes are TRBV5-4 and TRBJ1-1; tentatively, D is TRBD1 (6 bases). V shed 4 bases and J shed 6 bases, with 13 bases lying between them. Per germline, CDR1 SGHNT and CDR2 YYREEE (reference sequence). The CDR3 has 13 amino acids. The CDR3 DNA reads as TGTGCCAGCAGCAAAGGGGGTCCGGCTGAAGCTTTCTTT. Translated, it gives CASSKGGPAEAFF.

The CDR3 region has the DNA TGCGCCAGCAGAAATATAGGGGGCGGCTACAATGAGCAGTTCTTC. It specifies CASRNIGGGYNEQFF. The rearrangement uses TRBV4-1 and TRBJ2-1; 7 bases align to TRBD1. V shed 6 bases and J 3 bases; nucleotides not matched to a gene: 8. Germline loops: CDR1 MGHRA, CDR2 YSYEKL. This CDR3 region has 15 residues.

The CDR3 protein is CASSPKASRDYGYTF. CDR3 sequence (DNA): TGTGCCAGCAGCCCTAAGGCCTCAAGGGACTATGGCTACACCTTC. The genes are TRBV7-9 and TRBJ1-2, with D hard to call. Germline-derived CDR1 and CDR2 are SEHNR and FQNEAQ (reference sequence). V was pared by 5 bases and J by 3 bases, with 16 bases between. The CDR3 consists of 15 residues.

The genes are TRBV2 and TRBJ1-5; TRBD1 is a possible D gene (6 bases). The CDR3 is 16 residues long. The V end lost 7 bases, the J end lost 1 base, and 17 bases lay between the germline ends. The germline gives CDR1 SNHLY, CDR2 FYNNEI. The CDR3 sequence: CASTNPLRGSNQPQHF. The DNA of the CDR3 is TGTGCCAGCACCAACCCCTTGAGGGGGAGCAATCAGCCCCAGCATTTT.

V and J are TRBV30 and TRBJ1-5; D might be TRBD1 (5 bases). This CDR3 has 19 amino acids. V lost 0 bases and J 1 base, leaving 22 bases between the germline ends. Germline V gene data show CDR1 as GTSNPN and CDR2 as SVGIG (reference sequence). The CDR3 is CAWSVGVPKRGVSNQPQHF. Here the CDR3 DNA reads TGTGCCTGGAGTGTAGGGGTTCCGAAGAGAGGGGTGAGCAATCAGCCCCAGCATTTT.

Details on this clone: Other DNA sequences in this sample translate to the same CDR3. V is TRBV28 and J is TRBJ2-2; D not certain. The germline V gene has CDR1 MDHEN and CDR2 SYDVKM. V gave up 7 bases and J gave up 1 base, with 4 bases separating them. The CDR3 covers 12 residues. As DNA, the CDR3 is TGTGCCAGCAACAGGAACACCGGGGAGCTGTTTTTT. Amino acid sequence: CASNRNTGELFF.

This sequence joins TRBV28 and TRBJ2-3; a possible D gene is TRBD2 (6 bases). The V gene lost 2 bases and the J gene lost 2 bases, with 11 bases spanning the gap. Germline assignment: CDR1 MDHEN and CDR2 SYDVKM. The CDR3 totals 15 residues. The CDR3: CASSLAGPTTDTQYF. The CDR3 region has the DNA TGTGCCAGCAGTTTAGCGGGACCTACCACAGATACGCAGTATTTT.

This clone was recorded a few times. The chain joins TRBV9 to TRBJ1-1; D is unclear. This CDR3 region has 12 residues. Between the trimmed V and J ends, which lost 3 bases and 6 bases, there was a span of 9 bases. Germline V CDR1 and CDR2: SGDLS, YYNGEE. The CDR3 is CASSGHMAEAFF. In DNA form, the CDR3 reads TGTGCCAGCAGCGGGCACATGGCTGAAGCTTTCTTT.

About this clone: The sample has other DNA sequences that encode this CDR3 too. The rearrangement links TRBV7-3 to TRBJ2-1, with 11 bases that match TRBD2. The CDR3 sequence is 15 residues long. Per the germline V gene, CDR1 is SGHTA and CDR2 is FQGTGA. V shed 4 bases and J 3 bases; nucleotides not matched to a gene: 2. CDR3 DNA: TGTGCCAGCAGCTCGCTAGCGGGAGGCTACAATGAGCAGTTCTTC. It encodes CASSSLAGGYNEQFF.

The J gene is TRBJ2-7, the V gene TRBV28; 8 bases fit TRBD2. J lost 5 bases, V lost 2 bases, and 11 bases had no gene match. The CDR3 spans 16 residues. Germline V gene lookup returns CDR1 MDHEN and CDR2 SYDVKM. The CDR3 loop reads CASSLPFGGAEDEQYF. The DNA for the CDR3 is TGTGCCAGCAGTTTACCCTTCGGGGGGGCGGAGGACGAGCAGTACTTC.

CDR3 nucleotides: TGTGCCAGCAGTTTCTTGACAGAGGGCCAGCCCCAGCATTTT. This translates into CASSFLTEGQPQHF. This sequence joins TRBV28 and TRBJ1-5, with D possibly matching TRBD1 (5 bases). V was clipped by 3 bases and J by 7 bases, with 13 bases between them. The CDR3 has 14 residues. CDR1 and CDR2 from the germline V gene are MDHEN and SYDVKM.

In its sample, this clone was seen a few times. The identical CDR3 is also encoded by other nucleotide sequences in the sample. J is TRBJ1-1 and V is TRBV5-1; no clear D gene. Germline V gene lookup returns CDR1 SGHRS and CDR2 YFSETQ. This CDR3 spans 13 amino acids. V was pared by 0 bases and J by 0 bases, with 3 bases between. CDR3 coding DNA: TGCGCCAGCAGCTTGGATTTGAACACTGAAGCTTTCTTT. Protein product: CASSLDLNTEAFF.

This clone was detected only a few times. This chain connects TRBV18 to TRBJ1-1; D unclear. The CDR3 spans 16 residues. The germline CDR1 and CDR2 sequences are KGHSH and LQKENI. The ends were cut back, 3 bases at V and 3 bases at J, with 17 bases in the middle. Here the CDR3 DNA reads TGTGCCAGCTCACCGACCTGGTACAGACCTTACACTGAAGCTTTCTTT. It yields the protein CASSPTWYRPYTEAFF.

The V and J genes are TRBV18 and TRBJ1-1; tentative D call: TRBD1 (5 bases). This CDR3 has 15 residues. V was trimmed by 3 bases and J by 1 base, leaving 12 bases between them. Germline CDR1 reads KGHSH; CDR2 reads LQKENI. Here the CDR3 DNA reads TGTGCCAGCTCACCTCCGAGACAGCAGAACACTGAAGCTTTCTTT. It codes for CASSPPRQQNTEAFF. Complete variable domain (other parts from reference TRBV18 and TRBJ1-1): NAGVMQNPRHLVRRRGQEARLRCSPMKGHSHVYWYRQLPEEGLKFMVYLQKENIIDESGMPKERFSAEFPKEGPSILRIQQVVRGDSAAYFCASSPPRQQNTEAFFGQGTRLTVV.

The CDR3 loop is CASSTGTSGRQTYEQYF. The CDR3 DNA reads as TGTGCCAGCAGTACCGGGACTAGCGGGAGGCAAACCTACGAGCAGTACTTC. The rearrangement uses TRBV2 and TRBJ2-7, with TRBD2 matching over 15 bases. Germline trimming cut 5 bases from V and 2 bases from J; bases unmatched to any gene: 7. The germline CDR1 and CDR2 sequences are SNHLY and FYNNEI. The CDR3 contains 17 residues.

The chain employs TRBV5-5 and TRBJ2-3; D may be TRBD1 (6 bases). The germline V gene has CDR1 SGHKS and CDR2 YYEKEE (reference sequence). The V end was cut by 1 base, the J end by 2 bases, with 14 bases between. This CDR3 region has 16 residues. CDR3 bases: TGTGCCAGCAGCTTGCAGGGGCTCCCTTCCACAGATACGCAGTATTTT. Amino acids: CASSLQGLPSTDTQYF.

This sequence joins TRBV7-9 and TRBJ2-7, with 8 bases that match TRBD2. In germline, CDR1 is SEHNR, CDR2 FQNEAQ (reference sequence). V gave up 0 bases and J gave up 6 bases; unmatched junction bases: 7. The CDR3 runs 15 residues. The CDR3 loop is CASSLAGLDAREQYF. The CDR3 region has the DNA TGTGCCAGCAGCTTAGCGGGACTAGACGCCCGCGAGCAGTACTTC.

The chain employs TRBV6-6 and TRBJ1-3; D unclear. Germline lookup yields CDR1 MNHNY and CDR2 SVGAGI (reference sequence). Trimming removed 6 bases from V and 4 bases from J, with 1 base in between. This CDR3 comprises 10 residues. The CDR3 protein is CASRGNTIYF. As DNA, the CDR3 is TGTGCCAGCAGGGGAAACACCATATATTTT.

This chain connects TRBV11-2 to TRBJ2-7, with TRBD2 matching over 8 bases. This CDR3 comprises 14 residues. Unmatched junction bases numbered 5, after V lost 5 bases and J lost 2 bases. Germline lookup yields CDR1 SGHAT and CDR2 FQNNGV. The CDR3 spells CASSVTSGPYEQYF. The CDR3 DNA reads TGTGCCAGCAGCGTTACTAGCGGACCCTACGAGCAGTACTTC.

The genes are TRBV6-5 and TRBJ2-4; 8 bases map to TRBD1. Germline lookup yields CDR1 MNHEY and CDR2 SVGAGI. The CDR3 loop spans 13 amino acids. The ends lost 6 bases at V and 3 bases at J; junction bases unmatched: 1. In DNA form, the CDR3 reads TGTGCCAGCAGGGGGACAGGCAAAAACATTCAGTACTTC. Protein: CASRGTGKNIQYF.

As concerns this clone: In the same sample, other DNA sequences code for this CDR3. The chain has TRBV18 and TRBJ1-2; D remains unclear. The CDR3 extends over 13 amino acids. Trimming shortened V by 3 bases and J by 2 bases, and 7 bases separated the two germline ends. Germline values: CDR1 KGHSH, CDR2 LQKENI. The DNA for the CDR3 is TGTGCCAGCTCACCCGGGCAGAACTATGGCTACACCTTC. Translated: CASSPGQNYGYTF.